These 20 T cell receptor beta chains share one sample of origin, sequenced in a study of blood T cell repertoires in COVID-19. The assay was immunoSEQ multiplex PCR, and TCRdb's table has in-frame clones only and misses some. The table lists roughly 250,000 clones, over 80% of them singletons. The sample was peripheral blood. Receptor source: a human donor in a cohort sampled during active COVID-19.

This chain connects TRBV6-2 or TRBV6-3 to TRBJ2-5; D may be TRBD1 (5 bases). The CDR3 spans 15 residues. Germline V CDR1 and CDR2: MNHEY, SVGEGT. Deletions cut 5 bases from V and 4 bases from J, with 17 bases between. The CDR3 DNA follows: TGTGCCAGCAGTCACTACCCCGTTAGGGGAGAGACCCAGTACTTC. As protein: CASSHYPVRGETQYF.

V and J are TRBV30 and TRBJ2-7; the D is unclear. V was trimmed by 2 bases and J by 4 bases, leaving 9 bases between them. The V gene's germline CDR1 is GTSNPN and CDR2 SVGIG (reference sequence). The length of the CDR3 is 12 residues. The CDR3, as DNA: TGTGCCTGGAGTATTAACAGATACGAGCAGTACTTC. Its translation: CAWSINRYEQYF.

The chain is built from TRBV10-3 and TRBJ1-6, with 10 bases aligning to TRBD1. The CDR3 extends over 15 amino acids. V dropped 0 bases and J dropped 7; count of bases not matched to a gene: 0. Germline-derived CDR1 and CDR2 are ENHRY and SYGVKD. The CDR3 here is CAISESGQGNSPLHF. The DNA of the CDR3 is TGTGCCATCAGTGAGTCGGGACAGGGGAATTCACCCCTCCACTTT.

The chain links TRBV19 to TRBJ2-7; 10 nucleotides line up with TRBD1. Per germline, CDR1 LNHDA and CDR2 SQIVND (reference sequence). The CDR3 is 15 amino acids. Trimming at V came to 7 bases and at J to 5 bases, leaving 11 bases not matched to a gene. CDR3 amino acids: CASTLRTGGSNEQYF. The DNA for the CDR3 is TGTGCCAGTACCCTCAGGACAGGGGGGAGCAACGAGCAGTACTTC.

This clone occurred many times. The chain carries TRBV27 and TRBJ2-1, with D unclear. V dropped 8 bases and J dropped 3 bases, with 5 bases sitting between them. The CDR3 runs to 11 residues. In germline, CDR1 is MNHEY, CDR2 SMNVEV (reference sequence). In nucleotides, the CDR3 is TGTGCCAGCCGGTTCTACAATGAGCAGTTCTTC. Translating it yields CASRFYNEQFF.

This chain uses TRBV12-3 or TRBV12-4 with TRBJ2-3, with no clear D. V gave up 8 bases and J gave up 6 bases, with 9 bases separating them. The CDR3 has 11 amino acids. The CDR3 coding sequence is TGTGCCAGCCTCCTGGAGGATACGCAGTATTTT. This sequence encodes CASLLEDTQYF.

The chain is built from TRBV19 and TRBJ2-7, with TRBD1 as a possible D gene (6 bases). V lost 3 bases to trimming and J lost 2 bases, with 11 bases between them. The CDR3 is 14 amino acids. Germline V gene sequence: CDR1 LNHDA, CDR2 SQIVND (reference sequence). The CDR3 coding sequence is TGTGCCAGTAGTATTGGACCAGGGGCCTACGAGCAGTACTTC. Its protein is CASSIGPGAYEQYF.

The J gene is TRBJ1-5, the V gene TRBV19, with TRBD1 as a possible D gene (6 bases). Germline V gene sequence: CDR1 LNHDA, CDR2 SQIVND (reference sequence). With 6 bases removed from V and 5 bases from J, the gap between germline ends came to 14 bases. CDR3 size: 14 residues. CDR3 amino acids: CASREAGVHQPQHF. CDR3 coding DNA: TGTGCCAGTAGGGAAGCAGGGGTTCATCAGCCCCAGCATTTT.

The CDR3 DNA follows: TGTGCCAGCAGTGAGCGGACAGGGGGCTCTACGAATGAGCAGTTCTTC. This translates into CASSERTGGSTNEQFF. The V call is TRBV25-1, the J call TRBJ2-1, with 11 nucleotides matching TRBD1. The CDR3 spans 16 residues. In germline, CDR1 is MGHDK, CDR2 SYGVNS. Losses at the gene ends were 3 bases for V and 7 bases for J; bases not matched to a gene: 8.

The J gene is TRBJ1-2, the V gene TRBV5-6; D might be TRBD1 (6 bases). Germline CDR1 is SGHDT and CDR2 is YYEEEE. The CDR3 extends over 16 amino acids. The ends were cut back, 3 bases at V and 1 base at J, with 16 bases in the middle. The CDR3 nucleotides are TGTGCCAGCAGCTCAACGAGGGGGACTAGTAACTATGGCTACACCTTC. Translating gives CASSSTRGTSNYGYTF. The variable domain in full, completed from reference TRBV5-6 and TRBJ1-2, reads DAGVTQSPTHLIKTRGQQVTLRCSPKSGHDTVSWYQQALGQGPQFIFQYYEEEERQRGNFPDRFSGHQFPNYSSELNVNALLLGDSALYLCASSSTRGTSNYGYTFGSGTRLTVV.

J is TRBJ1-5 and V is TRBV19; 8 nucleotides agree with TRBD1. Germline assignment: CDR1 LNHDA and CDR2 SQIVND (reference sequence). The CDR3 has 18 residues. V lost 0 bases, J lost 9 bases, and 16 bases stayed unmatched. CDR3 region: CASSIDRKMTGVILPQHF. Here the CDR3 DNA reads TGTGCCAGTAGTATAGATCGGAAAATGACAGGGGTAATTTTGCCCCAGCATTTT.

The chain has TRBV6-5 and TRBJ1-4, with D uncertain. The CDR3 totals 15 residues. CDR1 and CDR2 (germline): MNHEY, SVGAGI. Trimming cost V 4 bases and J 1 base, with 10 bases left between them. CDR3 sequence: CASSFRGLTNEKLFF. For the CDR3, the DNA is TGTGCCAGCAGTTTCCGGGGATTAACTAATGAAAAACTGTTTTTT.

The rearrangement joins TRBV10-1 to TRBJ1-5; unclear D gene. V lost 6 bases and J 3 bases, leaving 9 bases between the germline ends. This CDR3 comprises 13 residues. Per germline, CDR1 WNHNN and CDR2 SYGVQD (reference sequence). This CDR3 is CASSLSPNQPQHF. The CDR3 DNA follows: TGCGCCAGCAGCCTCAGTCCCAATCAGCCCCAGCATTTT.

The chain links TRBV27 to TRBJ1-1; D possibly corresponds to TRBD1 (5 bases). Germline assignment: CDR1 MNHEY and CDR2 SMNVEV (reference sequence). V was trimmed by 5 bases and J by 8 bases, leaving 15 bases between them. The CDR3 contains 13 residues. CDR3 DNA: TGTGCCAGCAGTCCCACCAGGGATGGGGAAGCTTTCTTT. Protein: CASSPTRDGEAFF.

The chain carries TRBV5-8 and TRBJ2-7; 9 bases are shared with TRBD1. Trimming at V came to 7 bases and at J to 2 bases, leaving 10 bases not matched to a gene. The V gene's germline CDR1 is SGHTS and CDR2 YDEGEE. This CDR3 region has 15 residues. In DNA, the CDR3 is TGTGCCAGCGGGGTAACAGGGGGCGCAACCTACGAGCAGTACTTC. This codes for CASGVTGGATYEQYF.

The chain links TRBV11-3 to TRBJ1-4; 7 bases are a match to TRBD1. V gave up 5 bases and J gave up 0 bases; unmatched junction bases: 6. Germline V lookup: CDR1 SGHNT, CDR2 YENEEA. The CDR3 is 16 amino acids. CDR3 coding DNA: TGTGCCAGCAGCATAAGACAGGGCGCAACTAATGAAAAACTGTTTTTT. As protein: CASSIRQGATNEKLFF.

This rearrangement joins TRBV24-1 to TRBJ2-3; TRBD2 agrees at 7 bases. CDR3 length equals 13 residues. Germline lookup yields CDR1 KGHDR and CDR2 SFDVKD. The chain's CDR3 is CATGGPGGDTQYF. The DNA for the CDR3 is TGTGCTACGGGGGGTCCGGGGGGAGATACGCAGTATTTT.

The chain carries TRBV18 and TRBJ2-1; 10 bases are shared with TRBD2. This CDR3 comprises 16 residues. V was pared by 2 bases and J by 6 bases, with 7 bases of the junction left unmatched. The germline gives CDR1 KGHSH, CDR2 LQKENI. The CDR3 is CASSPSGRAASNEQFF. DNA for the CDR3: TGTGCCAGCTCACCAAGCGGGAGGGCCGCCTCCAATGAGCAGTTCTTC.

This chain links TRBV5-4 with TRBJ1-4, with 9 bases identical to TRBD1. CDR1 and CDR2 from the germline V gene are SGHNT and YYREEE (reference sequence). The CDR3 consists of 15 residues. V trimming: 3 bases; J trimming: 5 bases; junction bases outside the gene matches: 5. The DNA of the CDR3 is TGTGCCAGCAGCTGGGGGACAGGGAGAAATGAAAAACTGTTTTTT. Encoded protein: CASSWGTGRNEKLFF.

This chain joins TRBV27 and TRBJ2-1; 9 positions agree with TRBD1. CDR3 length: 15 residues. CDR1 is MNHEY, CDR2 SMNVEV, per germline (reference sequence). V lost 6 bases, J lost 0 bases, and 3 bases stayed unmatched. CDR3 nucleotides: TGTGCCAGCAGCATGACAGGGGGCTCCTACAATGAGCAGTTCTTC. Residues: CASSMTGGSYNEQFF.